This TCR beta chain was identified in a study of a mutant IDH1 vaccine in newly diagnosed glioma. The wider study: Averaging approximately 42 years of age, treated patients were around 60% male and approximately 38% female. Beforehand, treatment had been radiotherapy, temozolomide, or both; the majority received both.

The sample's time point: baseline, week 1 (first vaccination visit). Treatment here: pre-vaccination baseline after standard-of-care therapy. Produced via immunoSEQ multiplex PCR; TCRdb's table is partial and in-frame only. The table shows approximately 54,000 clones, with roughly 80% occurring only once. The specimen was PBMCs, collected from a glioma patient treated with radiotherapy, temozolomide or both. The TCR was taken from a man aged 18 to 29 with glioma.

The CDR3 DNA reads TGCAGCGTCGGCACCGTAACCGGGGCCTATGGCTACACCTTC. Protein: CSVGTVTGAYGYTF. The chain carries TRBV29-1 and TRBJ1-2; weak D call: TRBD1 (5 bases). In germline, CDR1 is SQVTM, CDR2 ANQGSEA. The CDR3 contains 14 residues. Trimming took 6 bases from V and 4 from J, leaving 18 bases between them.